The clone carrying this T cell receptor (beta chain) was found many times. What it binds is unknown. This CDR3 contains 17 residues. J was trimmed by 3 bases and V by 8 bases; bases with no gene match: 13. This sample was included in a study of regulatory T cells in long-lasting Graves disease. As to time point: newly diagnosed GD, antithyroid drugs for less than 3 months. The TCR library was made from RNA extracted from PBMCs. Patients came through an endocrinology department, and that department was in Xi'an, China. Study conclusions and caveats: Preferential use of TRBV28, TRBJ1-2 and TRBJ2-5 was seen in persistent disease. For persistent Graves' patients, TCR diversity was lower than for newly diagnosed ones.

CDR3-region Arm-PCR and iRepertoire HTBI primers produced the TCR beta libraries. TCRdb re-analysed the multiplex PCR reads in MiXCR, keeping a single row per CDR3 protein. Here the sample spans around 400,000 distinct CDR3 sequences, roughly 16% being singletons. The specimen comprised peripheral blood mononuclear cells (PBMCs), sampled at new diagnosis, from a patient treated with antithyroid drugs. The chain combines TRBV12-3 or TRBV12-4 with TRBJ1-1, with 12 positions matching TRBD1. This clonotype was obtained from a female donor with Graves disease. CDR3 nucleotides: TGTGCCAGCGCCCCGTGGGACAGGGGGCGTCGGTACACTGAAGCTTTCTTT. Translating gives CASAPWDRGRRYTEAFF.